The 3 T cell receptor beta chains in this list originate from one sample, sequenced in a study of blood T cell repertoires in COVID-19. Produced via immunoSEQ multiplex PCR; TCRdb's table is partial and in-frame only. The sample has 100,000 or so clones, around 80% seen once; the top ten hold 6% to 7.5%. The sample comprised peripheral blood. The receptors stem from a man aged 45-65 years with active or convalescent COVID-19.

The chain couples TRBV6-5 to TRBJ2-2; 7 nucleotides agree with TRBD1. V shed 6 bases, J shed 0 bases, and the junction held 4 bases outside the gene matches. The germline CDR1 and CDR2 sequences are MNHEY and SVGAGI. There are 15 residues in the CDR3. This CDR3 reads CASRGTESNTGELFF. The CDR3 nucleotides are TGTGCCAGCAGGGGGACAGAATCGAACACCGGGGAGCTGTTTTTT.

This clone has just a few counts. The chain links TRBV10-3 to TRBJ2-5, with TRBD2 identical over 11 bases. Germline assignment: CDR1 ENHRY and CDR2 SYGVKD. V was clipped by 10 bases and J by 1 base; unmatched bases: 5. There are 14 residues in the CDR3. CDR3 residues: CATGLAGGQETQYF. The CDR3 DNA reads TGTGCCACAGGTCTAGCGGGGGGCCAAGAGACCCAGTACTTC.

This rearrangement joins TRBV6-2 or TRBV6-3 to TRBJ1-2; TRBD1 matches at 7 bases. The CDR3 has 13 residues. The V and J ends lost 5 bases and 0 bases, in that order; junction bases with no gene match: 0. Germline lookup yields CDR1 MNHEY and CDR2 SVGEGT. The CDR3 sequence: CASSGTANYGYTF. CDR3 nucleotide sequence: TGTGCCAGCAGTGGGACAGCTAACTATGGCTACACCTTC.